This TCR beta chain was captured by sequencing in a study of blood T cell repertoires in COVID-19. On the study more broadly: Cohort 3 recovery required two negative PCRs, clearance, or symptom resolution. Nucleic acid was either cDNA or gDNA, and it came from T cells, B-cell-depleted T cells, or PBMCs.

Clones were read by immunoSEQ multiplex PCR, and TCRdb kept only the in-frame ones, dropping some. Of roughly 200,000 clones listed, 80% to 90% were seen once; the top ten hold about 3.1%. Germline V gives CDR1 SGHTA, CDR2 FQGNSA. V was clipped by 6 bases and J by 1 base; unmatched bases: 7. The CDR3 length is 16 residues. Sequencing was done on a sample of PBMCs or T cells enriched from blood (not recorded which). The receptor was derived from a woman between 45 and 65 years old in a cohort exposed to, infected with or recovered from COVID-19 (not recorded which). The chain has TRBV7-2 and TRBJ2-1, with 9 bases that match TRBD2. Here the CDR3 DNA reads TGTGCCAGCAGGCGGGGGGGGTCAGGGTCCTACAATGAGCAGTTCTTC. It codes for CASRRGGSGSYNEQFF.